This T cell receptor (beta chain) was sequenced for a study of a mutant IDH1 vaccine in newly diagnosed glioma (dated by TCRdb to about 2021). Regarding the complete study: The roughly 32 treated patients were approximately 60% male and around 40% female, with a mean age of roughly 40 years. Prior to enrollment, patients had been given standard therapy consisting of radiotherapy alone, temozolomide alone, or radiochemotherapy with temozolomide, with the combination given to most patients. For exploratory analyses, longitudinal TCRB deep sequencing was carried out in about two dozen treated patients wherever samples were available. Peripheral blood samples were drawn at six visits, namely V03 (baseline), V05, V07, V10, V12 and V13. What the research found in general, with its limitations: Across multiple MHC alleles, vaccine-induced immune responses were seen in around 93% of patients. It was noted by the authors that analyses of patient blood samples could not be reproduced owing to sample limitations. Changes in the top peripheral T cell clonotypes picked up by TCRB sequencing did not appear to be linked to pseudoprogression. Availability determined which PBMC samples were chosen for TCRB deep sequencing.

CDR1 SGHKS and CDR2 YYEKEE were looked up in the germline V gene (reference sequence). The CDR3, cysteine through phenylalanine, is 13 amino acids long. Here the CDR3 DNA is all that survives: 39 bases in frame from base 1. V sheds 2 bases and J sheds 10 bases, leaving 13 bases between their ends. Note on this clone: The clone's antigen remains unknown. No qualities accompany the bases; no much larger clone lies one base away.

The time point label of this sample denotes: baseline, week 1 (first vaccination visit). Taken with the paper, the label for treatment or condition translates to: pre-vaccination baseline after standard-of-care therapy. Newly diagnosed WHO grade 3 or 4 IDH1-mutant astrocytomas showing loss of nuclear ATRX were present in the donors. The samples were drawn from NOA16, a multicentre, single-arm, open-label phase I trial in Germany that tested a mutant IDH1 peptide vaccine in humans for the first time. For immunogenicity testing, the blood drawn at visit V03 was used as the baseline sample. Genomic DNA for TCRB sequencing was extracted from EDTA blood using the DNeasy Blood and Tissue Kit. Library method: the immunoSEQ multiplex PCR assay. Following the manufacturer's protocol, the hsTCRB Kit was used to amplify rearranged TCR beta chain sequences. An Illumina MiSeq was used to sequence the TCRB libraries. The authors processed their data as follows. Demultiplexing, trimming and gene mapping were performed with the kit vendor's proprietary platform. As stored in TCRdb, this immuneACCESS dataset retains in-frame rearrangements with V and J assigned. A fraction of the clones does not appear; measured against another copy, unresolved V genes explain less than half of the discrepancy, and the remainder lacks a known reason. V, J and clone size are taken as reported in that table, and D and trimming were inferred from the DNA itself. The sample table shows approximately 92,000 clones, and roughly 75% are seen once. The ten largest clones add up to 6.5% to 9.5% of the sample.

The TCR sequence derives from a man in his forties with glioma. The sequence links TRBV5-5 to TRBJ2-1; TRBD1 is a possible D gene, resting on 6 matching bases. The material sequenced was PBMCs, taken from a glioma patient treated with radiotherapy, temozolomide or both. The nucleotides are TGTGCCAGCAGCTTTCGGACAGCGATCGAGCAGTTCTTC. Translated, it reads CASSFRTAIEQFF. Reference TRBV5-5 and TRBJ2-1 proteins supply the regions before and after the CDR3; the full variable domain is: DAGVTQSPTHLIKTRGQQVTLRCSPISGHKSVSWYQQVLGQGPQFIFQYYEKEERGRGNFPDRFSARQFPNYSSELNVNALLLGDSALYLCASSFRTAIEQFFGPGTRLTVL.